This T cell receptor (beta chain) was documented in a study of blood T cell repertoires in COVID-19. About the study: Samples taken during acute and convalescent COVID-19 were collected in the United States, Italy and Spain. In each case, the material was cDNA or gDNA derived from T cells, B-cell-depleted T cells, or PBMCs.

Original handling: Quantification of nucleated cells was approximated via reference gene primer amplification. Method: immunoSEQ multiplex PCR; TCRdb's copy keeps in-frame clones and lacks some. For V, J and clone size, that table is used; D and trimming come from the DNA. Counted here are 100,000 to 150,000 clones, roughly 90% occurring once; the ten biggest clones make up 7.5% to 8%. The germline V gene encodes CDR1 LGHNA and CDR2 YSLEER. V dropped 4 bases and J dropped 6 bases, with 21 bases sitting between them. This CDR3 comprises 17 residues. The sequenced sample consisted of peripheral blood. The chain is built from TRBV4-3 and TRBJ2-2; D is perhaps TRBD2 (6 bases). The sequence came from a man aged 50 to 59 with acute or convalescent COVID-19. The CDR3 region has the DNA TGCGCCAGCAGCCCTCCCCCCGGGACTCAGGGCTCCGGGGAGCTGTTTTTT. This encodes CASSPPPGTQGSGELFF.